Listed here are 10 T cell receptor beta chains from one sample, sequenced in a study of technical replicates of blood from a handful of donors. Repertoires were generated with immunoSEQ multiplex PCR, while TCRdb's copy carries only in-frame clones and drops some. The table lists 65,000 to 85,000 clones, roughly 96% of them singletons, with about 0.2% in the top ten. The sample comprised T cells isolated from PBMCs. The receptors stem from a human donor in good health.

V is TRBV7-3 and J is TRBJ2-7, with 7 bases matching TRBD1. V lost 4 bases and J lost 7; bases outside the gene matches: 4. The CDR3 covers 12 residues. CDR1 is SGHTA, CDR2 FQGTGA, per germline. The CDR3 region has the DNA TGTGCCAGCAGCTCACAGGGGAATGAGCAGTACTTC. Protein sequence: CASSSQGNEQYF.

The chain couples TRBV10-2 to TRBJ2-5; 13 bases are a match to TRBD2. CDR3 length: 15 amino acids. Germline assignment: CDR1 WSHSY and CDR2 SAAADI. V trimming: 7 bases; J trimming: 2 bases; junction bases outside the gene matches: 4. The CDR3 bases are TGCGCCAGCAACGGACTAGCGGGGGTTCAAGAGACCCAGTACTTC. Protein sequence: CASNGLAGVQETQYF.

The chain has TRBV5-1 and TRBJ1-3; D unclear. V gave up 2 bases and J gave up 3 bases, with 15 bases separating them. From germline, CDR1 is SGHRS and CDR2 YFSETQ. This CDR3 comprises 16 residues. The CDR3 reads CASSFQQLTSGNTIYF. CDR3 in DNA: TGCGCCAGCAGCTTTCAACAGCTTACAAGTGGAAACACCATATATTTT.

The V gene is TRBV9, the J gene TRBJ2-5; the match to TRBD1 covers 12 bases. Per germline, CDR1 SGDLS and CDR2 YYNGEE. Trimming removed 4 bases from V and 7 bases from J; junction bases left unmatched: 11. CDR3 length equals 16 residues. CDR3 nucleotides: TGTGCCAGCAGCCCCACAGCCGGGACAGGGGGCACGACCCAGTACTTC. Its translation: CASSPTAGTGGTTQYF.

The chain joins TRBV5-1 to TRBJ1-1; D gene unclear. V lost 0 bases, J lost 7 bases, and 10 bases lay in between. The CDR3 consists of 13 residues. Germline CDR1 is SGHRS and CDR2 is YFSETQ. The CDR3: CASSLDAQVEAFF. The CDR3 DNA follows: TGCGCCAGCAGCTTGGATGCCCAGGTTGAAGCTTTCTTT.

The rearrangement joins TRBV6-1 to TRBJ1-5, with D possibly TRBD1 on 5 matching bases. The CDR3 spans 15 residues. Germline CDR1 reads MNHNS; CDR2 reads SASEGT. Trimming left V 7 bases short and J 2 bases short, with 15 bases between. The CDR3 reads CASKVVGAGNQPQHF. CDR3 sequence (DNA): TGTGCCAGCAAGGTCGTAGGGGCGGGCAATCAGCCCCAGCATTTT.

The chain is built from TRBV6-5 and TRBJ1-5; 11 nucleotides align to TRBD1. The CDR3 sequence is 15 residues long. CDR1 and CDR2 (germline): MNHEY, SVGAGI. J gave up 6 bases and V 5 bases, and 6 bases lay outside the gene matches. The CDR3 nucleotides read TGTGCCAGCAGTACGGACAGGGGGCGCGGTCAGCCCCAGCATTTT. It specifies CASSTDRGRGQPQHF.

CDR3 in DNA: TGTGCCAGCAGTCTAGCGGGACCCCACGAGCAGTACTTC. Its protein is CASSLAGPHEQYF. V gene TRBV27 combines with J gene TRBJ2-7, with TRBD2 identical over 9 bases. The germline gives CDR1 MNHEY, CDR2 SMNVEV (reference sequence). The CDR3 loop spans 13 amino acids. Trimming removed 5 bases from V and 5 bases from J; junction bases left unmatched: 4.

The chain joins TRBV11-3 to TRBJ1-1, with TRBD1 matching 9 bases. CDR1 and CDR2 from the germline V gene are SGHNT and YENEEA. Trimming cost V 4 bases and J 1 base; bases outside gene matches: 4. CDR3 length equals 15 residues. For the CDR3, the DNA is TGTGCCAGCAGCTACTGGACAGGGGCGAACACTGAAGCTTTCTTT. As protein: CASSYWTGANTEAFF.

The V and J genes are TRBV30 and TRBJ2-6, with D tentatively TRBD1 (5 bases). The CDR3 sequence is 13 residues long. Per the germline V gene, CDR1 is GTSNPN and CDR2 is SVGIG (reference sequence). Trimming stripped 3 bases from V and 2 bases from J, with 5 bases between. Here the CDR3 reads CAWRGPGANVLTF. CDR3 nucleotide sequence: TGTGCCTGGAGGGGGCCTGGGGCCAACGTCCTGACTTTC.